This T cell receptor (beta chain) was captured in a study of OX40 agonist ivuxolimab in advanced cancers. In the study overall: Hepatocellular carcinoma, melanoma, renal cell or head and neck cancer was diagnosed in the dose-escalation patients.

Germline lookup yields CDR1 SGDLS and CDR2 YYNGEE. The V and J ends lost 2 bases and 2 bases respectively, with 8 bases between them. The CDR3 contains 14 residues. Assay used: immunoSEQ multiplex PCR; TCRdb lists only in-frame clones, some missing. The sample carries about 73,000 clones, 85% to 90% recorded once. The sequencing here drew on CD4+ or CD8+ T cells sorted from blood, taken in a trial of the OX40 agonist ivuxolimab. The J gene is TRBJ1-3, the V gene TRBV9; no definite D call. This sequence was found in an adult with an advanced solid tumor such as melanoma, head and neck, liver or kidney cancer. In DNA form, the CDR3 reads TGTGCCAGCAGCGTGGGAACAGCTGGAAACACCATATATTTT. Encoded protein: CASSVGTAGNTIYF.